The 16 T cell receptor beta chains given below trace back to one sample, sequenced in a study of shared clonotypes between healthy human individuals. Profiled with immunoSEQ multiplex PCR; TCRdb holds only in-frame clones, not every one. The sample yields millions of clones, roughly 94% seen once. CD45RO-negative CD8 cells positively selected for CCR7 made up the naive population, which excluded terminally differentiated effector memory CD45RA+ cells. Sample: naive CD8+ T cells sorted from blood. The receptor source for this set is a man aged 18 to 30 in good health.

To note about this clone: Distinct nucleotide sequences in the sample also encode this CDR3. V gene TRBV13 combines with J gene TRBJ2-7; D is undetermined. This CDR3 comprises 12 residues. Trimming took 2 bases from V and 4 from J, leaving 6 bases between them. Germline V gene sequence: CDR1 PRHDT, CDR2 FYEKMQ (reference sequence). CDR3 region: CASSLRSYEQYF. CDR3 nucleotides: TGTGCCAGCAGCTTACGATCATACGAGCAGTACTTC.

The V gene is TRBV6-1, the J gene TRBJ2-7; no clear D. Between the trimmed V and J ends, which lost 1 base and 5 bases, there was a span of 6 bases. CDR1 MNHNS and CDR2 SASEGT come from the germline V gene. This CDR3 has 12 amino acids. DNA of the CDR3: TGTGCCAGCAGTGAAGTCAGAGACGAGCAGTACTTC. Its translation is CASSEVRDEQYF.

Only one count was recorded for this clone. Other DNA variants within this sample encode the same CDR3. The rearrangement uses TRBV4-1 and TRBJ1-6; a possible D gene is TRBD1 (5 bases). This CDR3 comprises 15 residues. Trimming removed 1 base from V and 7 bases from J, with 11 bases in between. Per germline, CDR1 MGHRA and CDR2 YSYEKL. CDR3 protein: CASSQVSGTNSPLHF. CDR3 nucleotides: TGCGCCAGCAGCCAAGTATCAGGGACCAATTCACCCCTCCACTTT.

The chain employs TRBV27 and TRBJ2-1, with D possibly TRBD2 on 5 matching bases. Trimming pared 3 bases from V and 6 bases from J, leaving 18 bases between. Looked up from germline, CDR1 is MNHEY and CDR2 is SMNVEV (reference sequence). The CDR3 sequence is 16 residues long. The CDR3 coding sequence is TGTGCCAGCAGTTTGGTGGGAGCCCGTCAAGCCAATGAGCAGTTCTTC. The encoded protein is CASSLVGARQANEQFF.

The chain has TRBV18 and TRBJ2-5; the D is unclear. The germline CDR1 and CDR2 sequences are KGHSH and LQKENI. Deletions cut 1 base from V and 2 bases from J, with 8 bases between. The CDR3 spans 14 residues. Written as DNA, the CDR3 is TGTGCCAGCTCACCACTCGGGCCGCAAGAGACCCAGTACTTC. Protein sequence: CASSPLGPQETQYF.

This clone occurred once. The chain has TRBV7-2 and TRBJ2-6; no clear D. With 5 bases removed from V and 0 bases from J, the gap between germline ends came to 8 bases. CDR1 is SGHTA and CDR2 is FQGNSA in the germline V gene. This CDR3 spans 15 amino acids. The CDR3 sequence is CASSPYHSGANVLTF. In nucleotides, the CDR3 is TGTGCCAGCAGCCCCTATCACTCTGGGGCCAACGTCCTGACTTTC.

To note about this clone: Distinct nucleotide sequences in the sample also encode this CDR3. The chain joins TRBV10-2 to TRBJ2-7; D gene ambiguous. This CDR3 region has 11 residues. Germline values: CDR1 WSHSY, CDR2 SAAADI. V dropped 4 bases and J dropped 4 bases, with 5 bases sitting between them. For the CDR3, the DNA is TGCGCCAGCAGTGTTCTTTACGAGCAGTACTTC. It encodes CASSVLYEQYF.

CDR3 residues: CASSLGGYMNTEAFF. DNA of the CDR3: TGTGCCAGCAGTTTAGGGGGATATATGAACACTGAAGCTTTCTTT. The chain combines TRBV28 with TRBJ1-1; D is possibly TRBD1 (5 bases). Germline V gives CDR1 MDHEN, CDR2 SYDVKM. The CDR3 extends over 15 amino acids. V gave up 2 bases and J gave up 0 bases, with 10 bases separating them.

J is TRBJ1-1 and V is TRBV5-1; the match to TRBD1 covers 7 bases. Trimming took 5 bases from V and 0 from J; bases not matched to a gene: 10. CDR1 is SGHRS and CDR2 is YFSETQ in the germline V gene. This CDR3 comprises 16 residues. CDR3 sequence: CASSQDRPYMNTEAFF. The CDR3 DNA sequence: TGCGCCAGCAGTCAGGACAGGCCCTACATGAACACTGAAGCTTTCTTT.

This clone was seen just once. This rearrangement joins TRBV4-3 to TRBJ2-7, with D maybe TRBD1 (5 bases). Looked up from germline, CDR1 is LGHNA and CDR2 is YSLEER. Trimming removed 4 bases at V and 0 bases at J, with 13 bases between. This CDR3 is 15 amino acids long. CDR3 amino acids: CASSLKGESSYEQYF. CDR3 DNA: TGCGCCAGCAGCCTCAAAGGGGAAAGCTCCTACGAGCAGTACTTC.

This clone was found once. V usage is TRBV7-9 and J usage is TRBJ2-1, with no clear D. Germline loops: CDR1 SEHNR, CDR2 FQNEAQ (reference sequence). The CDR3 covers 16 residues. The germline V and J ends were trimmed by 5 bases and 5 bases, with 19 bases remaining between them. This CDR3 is CASSPGSYSPHNEQFF. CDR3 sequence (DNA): TGTGCCAGCAGCCCCGGGTCTTACTCCCCCCACAATGAGCAGTTCTTC.

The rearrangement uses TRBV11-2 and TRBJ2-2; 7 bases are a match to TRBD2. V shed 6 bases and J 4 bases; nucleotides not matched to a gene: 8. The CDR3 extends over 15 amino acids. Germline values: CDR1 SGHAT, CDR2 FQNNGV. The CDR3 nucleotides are TGTGCCAGCAGTCATTTGGCTAGCGGCACCGGGGAGCTGTTTTTT. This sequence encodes CASSHLASGTGELFF.

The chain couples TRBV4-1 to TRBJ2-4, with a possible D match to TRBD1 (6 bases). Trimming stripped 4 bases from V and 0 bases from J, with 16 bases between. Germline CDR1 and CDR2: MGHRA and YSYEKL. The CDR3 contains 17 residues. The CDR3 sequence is CASSPRDISLAKNIQYF. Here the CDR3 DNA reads TGCGCCAGCAGCCCCCGGGACATTTCATTAGCCAAAAACATTCAGTACTTC.

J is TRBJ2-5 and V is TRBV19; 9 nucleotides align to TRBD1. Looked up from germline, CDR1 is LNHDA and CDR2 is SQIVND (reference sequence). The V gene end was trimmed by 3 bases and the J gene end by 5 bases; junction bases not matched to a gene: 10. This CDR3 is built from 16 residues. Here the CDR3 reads CASSMYGTGSIETQYF. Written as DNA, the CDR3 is TGTGCCAGTAGTATGTATGGGACAGGGTCCATCGAGACCCAGTACTTC.

CDR3 sequence: CASSLSEGTNEKLFF. The CDR3 coding sequence is TGTGCCAGCAGTTTATCTGAGGGAACTAATGAAAAACTGTTTTTT. The genes are TRBV28 and TRBJ1-4; D is unresolved. Germline V gives CDR1 MDHEN, CDR2 SYDVKM. V gave up 1 base and J gave up 1 base, with 7 bases separating them. The CDR3 is 15 residues long.

The chain's CDR3 is CASTGTSGGTTYEQYF. The CDR3, as DNA: TGTGCCAGCACCGGGACTAGCGGGGGGACTACCTACGAGCAGTACTTC. This chain joins TRBV27 and TRBJ2-7, with 15 bases that match TRBD2. CDR3 size: 16 residues. The V gene end was trimmed by 7 bases and the J gene end by 2 bases; junction bases not matched to a gene: 6. The V gene's germline CDR1 is MNHEY and CDR2 SMNVEV (reference sequence).